These 15 T cell receptor beta chains originate from one sample sequenced in a study. From the 5' RACE reads, TCRdb called clonotypes with MiXCR, one entry per CDR3 protein. The data hold around 29,000 distinct CDR3 sequences, with about 26% observed a single time. The sample comprised naive CD4+ T cells sorted from a lymph node. As to subset: naive CD4+ T cells, CD4+CD45RA+CD25-. These receptors were taken from a female donor with breast cancer.

This clonotype was detected only a few times. The genes are TRBV11-2 and TRBJ2-7; 8 bases fit TRBD1. V shed 3 bases and J 6 bases; nucleotides not matched to a gene: 4. The length of the CDR3 is 13 residues. The germline V gene encodes CDR1 SGHAT and CDR2 FQNNGV. CDR3 sequence: CASSLDRAGEQYF. The CDR3, as DNA: TGTGCCAGCAGCTTGGACAGGGCTGGCGAGCAGTACTTC.

V gene TRBV4-2 combines with J gene TRBJ2-1; 7 nucleotides match TRBD1. This CDR3 spans 15 amino acids. The V gene end was trimmed by 1 base and the J gene end by 6 bases; junction bases not matched to a gene: 6. Germline CDR1 reads LGHNA; CDR2 reads YNFKEQ. DNA for the CDR3: TGTGCCAGCAGCCAAGGACAGGGAACCCTCAATGAGCAGTTCTTC. Translated: CASSQGQGTLNEQFF.

In this sample, this clonotype turned up many times. This chain joins TRBV9 and TRBJ2-1; a possible D gene is TRBD1 (6 bases). V was trimmed by 3 bases and J by 6 bases, leaving 16 bases between them. Per germline, CDR1 SGDLS and CDR2 YYNGEE. This CDR3 has 15 residues. In nucleotides, the CDR3 is TGTGCCAGCAGCGCCAATCGGGTGGGGGCCAATGAGCAGTTCTTC. Amino acids: CASSANRVGANEQFF.

This clonotype was counted at least ten times. The gene calls are TRBV6-5 and TRBJ2-2; 8 nucleotides align to TRBD1. Unmatched junction bases numbered 6, after V lost 7 bases and J lost 2 bases. CDR1 is MNHEY and CDR2 is SVGAGI in the germline V gene. The CDR3 extends over 15 amino acids. This CDR3 reads CASTPGTGNTGELFF. The CDR3 DNA sequence: TGTGCCAGCACCCCCGGGACAGGAAACACCGGGGAGCTGTTTTTT.

V gene TRBV4-1 combines with J gene TRBJ2-1, with TRBD2 as a possible D gene (6 bases). Germline V lookup: CDR1 MGHRA, CDR2 YSYEKL. The germline V and J ends were trimmed by 4 bases and 0 bases, with 13 bases remaining between them. This CDR3 has 16 residues. For the CDR3, the DNA is TGCGCCAGCAGCCGCGGGACTCTTAGCTCCTACAATGAGCAGTTCTTC. It specifies CASSRGTLSSYNEQFF.

This clonotype was counted ten times or more. The CDR3 bases are TGCAGTTCAAGGGAGAACACTGAAGCTTTCTTT. Translated: CSSRENTEAFF. The chain joins TRBV20-1 to TRBJ1-1; D ambiguous. Per germline, CDR1 DFQATT and CDR2 SNEGSKA (reference sequence). V shed 8 bases and J shed 1 base, with 8 bases lying between them. This CDR3 has 11 amino acids.

This clonotype was seen a few times. The CDR3 region has the DNA TGCGCCAGCATTAGGATCCTCTATGGCTACACCTTC. Its translation is CASIRILYGYTF. The chain is built from TRBV5-1 and TRBJ1-2, with no clear D. In germline, CDR1 is SGHRS, CDR2 YFSETQ. V dropped 6 bases and J dropped 4 bases, with 10 bases sitting between them. The CDR3 has 12 residues.

V and J are TRBV2 and TRBJ1-2; D may be TRBD1 (5 bases). The V and J ends lost 1 base and 8 bases respectively, with 5 bases between them. This CDR3 comprises 11 residues. CDR1 and CDR2 from the germline V gene are SNHLY and FYNNEI. The CDR3 region is CASSEGDGYTF. The DNA for the CDR3 is TGTGCCAGCAGTGAAGGGGACGGCTACACCTTC.

This clonotype has just a few counts. The chain has TRBV12-3 or TRBV12-4 and TRBJ1-5; the D is unclear. Trimming took 7 bases from V and 4 from J, leaving 14 bases between them. This CDR3 contains 14 residues. The CDR3 here is CASTPSGWNQPQHF. The CDR3 region has the DNA TGTGCCAGCACCCCTTCGGGGTGGAATCAGCCCCAGCATTTT.

Comments on this clonotype: This may be a read error: a much more frequent sequence differs by one nucleotide. CDR3: CSAGRAYEQYF. CDR3 DNA: TGCAGCGCGGGCAGGGCCTACGAGCAGTACTTC. J is TRBJ2-7 and V is TRBV29-1; TRBD1 might be the D (5 bases). Trimming removed 7 bases at V and 2 bases at J, with 9 bases between. This CDR3 is 11 amino acids long. Germline V gene sequence: CDR1 SQVTM, CDR2 ANQGSEA.

About this clonotype itself: This may be a read error, as it is one base from a much larger clone. This chain uses TRBV29-1 with TRBJ2-3; D gene uncertain. Per the germline V gene, CDR1 is SQVTM and CDR2 is ANQGSEA. V lost 8 bases and J lost 5, with 17 bases in between. CDR3 length equals 13 residues. CDR3 DNA: TGCAGCTCTCGGACCTCTGGTTTAGATACGCAGTATTTT. Its translation: CSSRTSGLDTQYF.

Notes on this clonotype: Sequence at one end of the junction differs from germline and may be a read error. V usage is TRBV2 and J usage is TRBJ2-1; TRBD1 is a possible D gene (6 bases). Per the germline V gene, CDR1 is SNHLY and CDR2 is FYNNEI. The CDR3 spans 14 residues. This chain's CDR3 is CTSMDRRSYNEQFF. The CDR3 DNA sequence: TGTACCAGCATGGACAGAAGGTCCTACAATGAGCAGTTCTTC.

The rearrangement links TRBV5-1 to TRBJ2-4; 8 bases map to TRBD1. CDR3 length: 17 residues. V gave up 3 bases and J gave up 0 bases; unmatched junction bases: 8. Germline V lookup: CDR1 SGHRS, CDR2 YFSETQ. The CDR3 region is CASSSTTGGLAKNIQYF. CDR3 nucleotides: TGCGCCAGCAGCTCTACCACAGGGGGTCTAGCCAAAAACATTCAGTACTTC.

This clonotype was seen ten or more times. The gene calls are TRBV7-8 and TRBJ2-7; TRBD2 agrees at 8 bases. CDR1 SGHVS and CDR2 FQNEAQ come from the germline V gene. This CDR3 region has 16 residues. J was trimmed by 3 bases and V by 4 bases; bases with no gene match: 11. The CDR3 DNA is TGTGCCAGCAGCTCCGCGCCTCGGGGGGGAGGCTACGAGCAGTACTTC. Translated, it gives CASSSAPRGGGYEQYF.

This clonotype was seen ten or more times. The V call is TRBV6-5, the J call TRBJ2-7; perhaps TRBD2 as D (6 bases). V dropped 8 bases and J dropped 1 base, with 15 bases sitting between them. CDR3 size: 14 residues. The V gene's germline CDR1 is MNHEY and CDR2 SVGAGI. The CDR3: CASAREWQSYEQYF. The CDR3 nucleotides read TGTGCCAGCGCCCGGGAGTGGCAGTCCTACGAGCAGTACTTC.